This TCR beta chain was found in a study of blood T cell repertoires in COVID-19. Study details: Samples of COVID-19 (acute and convalescent) were obtained from the United States, Italy and Spain. PBMCs, B-cell-depleted T cells, or T cells provided the cDNA or gDNA that made up the material.

Per the germline V gene, CDR1 is SQVTM and CDR2 is ANQGSEA. After removal of 4 bases from V and 6 bases from J, the junction contained 11 bases not matched to a gene. The CDR3 consists of 15 residues. Per the authors' pipeline: Counts of nucleated cells, estimated from reference gene primer amplification, were obtained. This table comes from immunoSEQ multiplex PCR, and its TCRdb copy is limited to in-frame clones, with some not included. V, J and clone size are those of that table, while D and trimming were read from the DNA. The sample shows around 150,000 clones, about 87% of them seen only once. The sample comprised peripheral blood. The genes are TRBV29-1 and TRBJ2-3, with TRBD2 matching 9 bases. The clonotype was recovered from an older woman who had recovered from COVID-19. Here the CDR3 DNA reads TGCAGCGTTGTGGTCCGGCGGGGGGGTTTTGATACGCAGTATTTT. Its protein is CSVVVRRGGFDTQYF.